This TCR beta chain was recorded in a study of blood T cell repertoires in COVID-19 (dated by TCRdb to about 2020). Regarding the complete study: Collaborator samples came from the United States, Italy and Spain and covered acute and convalescent phases of COVID-19. The prospective study material was composed of cDNA or gDNA derived from T cells, B-cell-depleted T cells, or PBMCs. The dataset comprised deeply sampled blood TCRbeta repertoires from subjects exposed to, actively infected with, or recovered from COVID-19. A freely available public database, intended as a resource for researchers studying the immune response to SARS-CoV-2, is where the repertoires were released. The samples were drawn from two sources: the first 160 participants of the ongoing ImmuneRACE study, and 1,254 subjects contributed by 6 global collaborators. The sample metadata nearly always contained a de-identified subject ID, COVID-19 status, age in years and sex. HLA class I and class II types, where available, came from metadata supplied by the sample provider rather than from assay-based typing.

The immunoSEQ Assay, a bias-controlled multiplex PCR, was used to amplify TCRbeta CDR3 regions from genomic DNA. The source study handled its data this way. The number of nucleated cells in each sample was estimated from the amplification of reference gene primers within the assay. To quantify the absolute abundance of each unique TCRbeta CDR3 rearrangement, sequence reads were collapsed and filtered. For each sample, productive Simpson clonality was calculated as the square root of Simpson's diversity index across productive rearrangements. TCRdb mirrors the immuneACCESS table, restricted to in-frame sequences. Some clones are absent from its copies; in checked studies, under half trace to an unresolved V gene, and the reason for the others is unknown. From that table come the V and J calls and clone size; the DNA was used to work out D and trimming. The sample table records 100,000 to 150,000 clones; more than 70% of these occur just once. The ten largest clones represent roughly 1.2% of the sample.

What the authors observed across the whole study: The quantity of clinical and demographic metadata differed by source and by participant and was supplied without curation.

Each collaborating institution followed its own protocols to collect whole blood in K2EDTA tubes. Collaborator samples were shipped for TCRbeta analysis as frozen whole blood, isolated PBMCs, or DNA extracted from either sample type. Worth noting for this clone: This receptor's antigen is unknown. Qualities for individual bases were not recorded, and no much larger clone is one base off.

At the junction V is shortened by 3 bases and J by 2 bases; bases outside the gene matches: 11. The CDR3 has 18 amino acids, counting the end cysteine and phenylalanine. CDR3 DNA only is kept here, 54 bases in frame from base 1. Reading the germline V gene (reference sequence) gives CDR1 LGHDT and CDR2 YNNKEL. The sample consisted of peripheral blood. This TCR was recovered from a woman of 80 years or more with acute or convalescent COVID-19. The V gene is TRBV3-1 (or the pseudogene TRBV3-2) and the J gene is TRBJ1-4, and TRBD1 matches 8 of the central bases. The DNA reads as follows: TGTGCCAGCAGCCAGGTCCGGGGCAGGGGGCTCACTAATGAAAAACTGTTTTTT. Its protein is CASSQVRGRGLTNEKLFF.